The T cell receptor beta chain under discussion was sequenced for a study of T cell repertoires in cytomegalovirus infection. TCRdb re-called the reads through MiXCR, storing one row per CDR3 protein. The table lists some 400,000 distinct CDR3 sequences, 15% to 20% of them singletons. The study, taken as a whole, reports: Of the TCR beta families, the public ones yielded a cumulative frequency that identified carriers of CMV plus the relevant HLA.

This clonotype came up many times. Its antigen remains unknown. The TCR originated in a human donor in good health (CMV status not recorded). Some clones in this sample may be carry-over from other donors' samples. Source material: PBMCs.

CDR3 residues: CASSDGRTGSIVYNSPLHF. In DNA, the CDR3 is TGTGCCAGCAGCGATGGAAGGACCGGGTCAATAGTCTATAATTCACCCCTCCACTTT. The chain carries TRBV28 and TRBJ1-6; unclear D gene. Germline V lookup: CDR1 MDHEN, CDR2 SYDVKM. V gave up 6 bases and J gave up 3 bases, with 24 bases separating them. The CDR3 is 19 amino acids.